The T cell receptor beta chain under discussion was sequenced for a study of blood T cell repertoires in COVID-19. Looking at the study overall: Sites across the United States, Italy and Spain contributed samples from acute and convalescent COVID-19.

V was clipped by 2 bases and J by 3 bases, with 7 bases between them. CDR3 length equals 13 residues. Germline assignment: CDR1 SNHLY and CDR2 FYNNEI. TCRdb keeps only in-frame clones here, not all; method: immunoSEQ multiplex PCR. The sample records about 160,000 clones, approximately 86% being singletons. Material for sequencing was peripheral blood. This TCR derives from a man between 65 and 80 years old with acute or convalescent COVID-19. The rearrangement links TRBV2 to TRBJ1-1; the D is unclear. CDR3: CASSESPYTEAFF. Written as DNA, the CDR3 is TGTGCCAGCAGTGAATCCCCCTACACTGAAGCTTTCTTT.